One and the same sample provided the 18 T cell receptor beta chains below, sequenced in a study of cytomegalovirus exposure and HLA in healthy donors. Primers: 60 Vbeta forward and 13 Jbeta reverse. The repertoire was sequenced with immunoSEQ multiplex PCR; TCRdb's copy has only in-frame clones and lacks some. Found here are 150,000 to 200,000 clones, approximately 79% of them singletons; the top ten hold approximately 2%. The sequenced sample consisted of PBMCs. The source of these receptors is a human donor in good health.

This clone was recorded only once. The chain is built from TRBV19 and TRBJ2-3, with D perhaps TRBD1 (5 bases). V was trimmed by 4 bases and J by 2 bases, leaving 10 bases between them. Germline values: CDR1 LNHDA, CDR2 SQIVND (reference sequence). The CDR3 has 14 amino acids. In DNA, the CDR3 is TGTGCCAGTAGTACGACAGCGATCACAGATACGCAGTATTTT. It specifies CASSTTAITDTQYF.

This chain connects TRBV4-1 to TRBJ2-7; 7 nucleotides line up with TRBD1. The CDR3 is 16 residues long. Germline V gene data show CDR1 as MGHRA and CDR2 as YSYEKL. With 3 bases clipped from V and 3 bases from J, the junction kept 11 bases outside the gene matches. The CDR3 DNA follows: TGCGCCAGCAGCCACTTTACTGCGGACAGGAACTACGAGCAGTACTTC. This translates into CASSHFTADRNYEQYF.

The J gene is TRBJ2-3, the V gene TRBV18, with 7 positions matching TRBD2. This CDR3 is built from 16 residues. Per germline, CDR1 KGHSH and CDR2 LQKENI. The V and J ends lost 3 bases and 2 bases, in that order; junction bases with no gene match: 8. CDR3 amino acids: CASSPRSGGITDTQYF. The CDR3 coding sequence is TGTGCCAGCTCACCCCGTTCGGGGGGAATCACAGATACGCAGTATTTT.

The chain couples TRBV4-1 to TRBJ2-7; D remains ambiguous. The CDR3 runs to 15 residues. V gave up 1 base and J gave up 3 bases, with 13 bases separating them. CDR1 and CDR2 (germline): MGHRA, YSYEKL. The CDR3 region is CASSQVHPPSYEQYF. DNA for the CDR3: TGCGCCAGCAGCCAAGTTCACCCCCCTAGCTACGAGCAGTACTTC.

This clone was seen a few times. This chain connects TRBV7-9 to TRBJ1-1; weak D call: TRBD1 (6 bases). The CDR3 is 15 residues long. Germline V gene data show CDR1 as SEHNR and CDR2 as FQNEAQ (reference sequence). V lost 8 bases and J lost 3, with 19 bases in between. CDR3 protein: CASEKAGRGYTEAFF. For the CDR3, the DNA is TGTGCCAGCGAAAAGGCGGGCAGGGGCTACACTGAAGCTTTCTTT.

CDR3 region: CASGKGGFETQYF. CDR3 DNA: TGTGCTAGTGGTAAAGGGGGTTTCGAGACCCAGTACTTC. The chain uses TRBV12-5 and TRBJ2-5, with D possibly matching TRBD1 (6 bases). The germline gives CDR1 LGHNT, CDR2 FRNRAP. Trimming pared 5 bases from V and 5 bases from J, leaving 12 bases between. This CDR3 spans 13 amino acids.

The V and J genes are TRBV2 and TRBJ2-1; 9 nucleotides align to TRBD2. Trimming cost V 4 bases and J 10 bases; bases outside gene matches: 14. This CDR3 comprises 16 residues. Germline V gene data show CDR1 as SNHLY and CDR2 as FYNNEI. The CDR3 loop is CASSVRAGGLGDEQFF. Written as DNA, the CDR3 is TGTGCCAGCAGTGTTCGAGCGGGGGGCCTTGGGGACGAGCAGTTCTTC.

There are a few counts of this clone. This chain joins TRBV28 and TRBJ1-3; no reliable D call. V lost 3 bases and J lost 4, with 7 bases in between. The CDR3 is 13 residues long. From germline, CDR1 is MDHEN and CDR2 SYDVKM. CDR3: CASSLVEGNTIYF. For the CDR3, the DNA is TGTGCCAGCAGTTTGGTCGAGGGAAACACCATATATTTT.

This clone occurred once. J is TRBJ1-1 and V is TRBV28; TRBD1 might be the D (5 bases). The V and J ends lost 0 bases and 4 bases respectively, with 21 bases between them. The CDR3 loop spans 18 amino acids. From germline, CDR1 is MDHEN and CDR2 SYDVKM. CDR3 sequence: CASSLWYRVGGKSTEAFF. CDR3 sequence (DNA): TGTGCCAGCAGTTTATGGTACCGGGTGGGGGGGAAGAGCACTGAAGCTTTCTTT.

The chain uses TRBV7-8 and TRBJ2-3, with TRBD1 identical over 7 bases. Germline-derived CDR1 and CDR2 are SGHVS and FQNEAQ. V lost 5 bases and J lost 6; bases outside the gene matches: 14. The CDR3 sequence is 16 residues long. In DNA form, the CDR3 reads TGTGCCAGCAGCCCGATTTGGGGACAGTTGCCGGATACGCAGTATTTT. Encoded protein: CASSPIWGQLPDTQYF.

V is TRBV4-2 and J is TRBJ2-7; 11 positions agree with TRBD1. Per the germline V gene, CDR1 is LGHNA and CDR2 is YNFKEQ. The V gene end was trimmed by 4 bases and the J gene end by 3 bases; junction bases not matched to a gene: 2. This CDR3 spans 14 amino acids. The CDR3 here is CASSPGTGGYEQYF. CDR3 DNA: TGTGCCAGCAGCCCTGGGACAGGGGGCTACGAGCAGTACTTC.

This rearrangement joins TRBV27 to TRBJ2-7; 7 nucleotides align to TRBD1. Trimming removed 7 bases from V and 7 bases from J; junction bases left unmatched: 4. CDR1 is MNHEY, CDR2 SMNVEV, per germline (reference sequence). CDR3 length equals 11 residues. Written as DNA, the CDR3 is TGTGCCAGCATTAGGGGGCGGGAGCAGTACTTC. It encodes CASIRGREQYF.

The genes are TRBV9 and TRBJ2-5, with 8 nucleotides matching TRBD1. Per the germline V gene, CDR1 is SGDLS and CDR2 is YYNGEE. J was trimmed by 2 bases and V by 4 bases; bases with no gene match: 7. The CDR3 runs 15 residues. The chain's CDR3 is CASSSSGQGQETQYF. The DNA of the CDR3 is TGTGCCAGCAGCTCTTCAGGACAGGGACAAGAGACCCAGTACTTC.

The chain uses TRBV2 and TRBJ2-7; no definite D call. V lost 5 bases, J lost 7 bases, and 21 bases lay in between. Germline CDR1 is SNHLY and CDR2 is FYNNEI. The CDR3 is 15 amino acids. The chain's CDR3 is CASSNVLPSFREQYF. The CDR3 DNA reads TGTGCCAGCAGTAATGTACTACCCTCGTTTAGAGAGCAGTACTTC.

This clone was recorded once. The gene calls are TRBV6-5 and TRBJ2-7; D is uncertain. Trimming removed 2 bases from V and 6 bases from J, with 14 bases in between. The CDR3 is 14 amino acids. Per germline, CDR1 MNHEY and CDR2 SVGAGI. The CDR3, as DNA: TGTGCCAGCAGTTACCTAACCACCCAATCCGAGCAGTACTTC. Encoded protein: CASSYLTTQSEQYF.

The V call is TRBV11-3, the J call TRBJ2-2; 7 bases agree with TRBD1. V shed 4 bases, J shed 2 bases, and the junction held 4 bases outside the gene matches. Germline CDR1 and CDR2: SGHNT and YENEEA. The CDR3 has 15 amino acids. The CDR3 DNA reads TGTGCCAGCAGCTCGACAGGGACAAACACCGGGGAGCTGTTTTTT. This sequence encodes CASSSTGTNTGELFF.

The chain couples TRBV7-8 to TRBJ1-2, with D uncertain. CDR1 SGHVS and CDR2 FQNEAQ come from the germline V gene. There are 15 residues in the CDR3. With 1 base removed from V and 2 bases from J, the gap between germline ends came to 11 bases. CDR3 sequence reads: CASSLVGSLNYGYTF. CDR3 nucleotide sequence: TGTGCCAGCAGCTTAGTGGGCAGCCTGAACTATGGCTACACCTTC.

This chain links TRBV6-5 with TRBJ1-1; TRBD1 aligns across 8 bases. Looked up from germline, CDR1 is MNHEY and CDR2 is SVGAGI. CDR3 size: 15 residues. The V segment lost 4 bases and the J segment 6 bases; nucleotides outside the gene matches: 10. As DNA, the CDR3 is TGTGCCAGCAGTTTGCCCTCAGGGGGCAGAGCTGAAGCTTTCTTT. It encodes CASSLPSGGRAEAFF.